These 29 T cell receptor beta chains were sequenced from one sample in a study of T cell responses to AZD1222 COVID-19 vaccine. Sequencing used immunoSEQ multiplex PCR; TCRdb keeps in-frame clones, though not all of them. The table has 55,000 to 65,000 clones, 85% seen once. Sequencing used peripheral blood, obtained on day 0 of AZD1222 vaccination. The receptors stem from an adult in good health.

This clone was counted once. J is TRBJ1-2 and V is TRBV10-3, with 11 bases fitting TRBD1. The V and J ends lost 7 bases and 5 bases, in that order; junction bases with no gene match: 9. Germline V lookup: CDR1 ENHRY, CDR2 SYGVKD. This CDR3 spans 15 amino acids. The CDR3 DNA is TGTGCCATCAACCTCGGACAGGGGGCGTTTTATGGCTACACCTTC. Its translation is CAINLGQGAFYGYTF.

The V call is TRBV3-1 (or the pseudogene TRBV3-2), the J call TRBJ1-2; D is uncertain. Per the germline V gene, CDR1 is LGHDT and CDR2 is YNNKEL (reference sequence). Trimming pared 1 base from V and 4 bases from J, leaving 4 bases between. CDR3 length: 12 residues. CDR3 amino acids: CASSQVRYGYTF. CDR3 nucleotide sequence: TGTGCCAGCAGCCAAGTGCGCTATGGCTACACCTTC.

The genes are TRBV19 and TRBJ1-4, with TRBD1 as a possible D gene (5 bases). This CDR3 has 16 residues. The germline CDR1 and CDR2 sequences are LNHDA and SQIVND (reference sequence). Trimming removed 9 bases at V and 0 bases at J, with 17 bases between. The CDR3 region has the DNA TGTGCCAGCCAGAATAGGGGTTCAGCAACTAATGAAAAACTGTTTTTT. Amino acids: CASQNRGSATNEKLFF.

The rearrangement links TRBV2 to TRBJ1-3; D not resolved. Germline CDR1 is SNHLY and CDR2 is FYNNEI. This CDR3 region has 15 residues. The germline V and J ends were trimmed by 6 bases and 0 bases, with 12 bases remaining between them. The DNA for the CDR3 is TGTGCCAGCAGACCGACGGACTTCTCTGGAAACACCATATATTTT. As protein: CASRPTDFSGNTIYF.

The J gene is TRBJ2-3, the V gene TRBV13; 8 bases line up with TRBD1. The V and J ends lost 4 bases and 2 bases, in that order; junction bases with no gene match: 17. The CDR3 is 19 residues long. Germline-derived CDR1 and CDR2 are PRHDT and FYEKMQ (reference sequence). CDR3 protein: CASSSLERRQGRNTDTQYF. The CDR3, as DNA: TGTGCCAGCAGCTCCCTAGAGCGCCGACAGGGGAGAAACACAGATACGCAGTATTTT.

The chain uses TRBV2 and TRBJ2-7; no clear D gene. Trimming stripped 8 bases from V and 3 bases from J, with 11 bases between. CDR3 length: 12 amino acids. Per germline, CDR1 SNHLY and CDR2 FYNNEI. CDR3: CASGAHNYEQYF. The DNA of the CDR3 is TGTGCCAGCGGAGCACATAACTACGAGCAGTACTTC.

This chain connects TRBV5-1 to TRBJ1-2, with 8 bases that match TRBD1. Germline CDR1 and CDR2: SGHRS and YFSETQ. V was clipped by 4 bases and J by 3 bases; unmatched bases: 8. The CDR3 has 15 amino acids. The chain's CDR3 is CASSPMAGGDYGYTF. The CDR3, as DNA: TGCGCCAGCAGCCCCATGGCAGGGGGCGACTATGGCTACACCTTC.

V is TRBV15 and J is TRBJ2-7; 7 nucleotides align to TRBD2. V shed 1 base and J 6 bases; nucleotides not matched to a gene: 6. Looked up from germline, CDR1 is LNHNV and CDR2 is YYDKDF (reference sequence). The CDR3 loop spans 14 amino acids. The CDR3 DNA reads TGTGCCACCAGCAGAGGCGGGGGATTCGGCGAGCAGTACTTC. This translates into CATSRGGGFGEQYF.

The chain uses TRBV5-4 and TRBJ2-5; 8 nucleotides line up with TRBD2. The CDR3 spans 16 residues. Germline CDR1 SGHNT, CDR2 YYREEE (reference sequence). J was trimmed by 1 base and V by 4 bases; bases with no gene match: 9. The CDR3 is CASSRGTSKAQETQYF. As DNA, the CDR3 is TGTGCCAGCAGCCGAGGGACTAGTAAGGCCCAAGAGACCCAGTACTTC.

This clone has only a few counts. The chain employs TRBV29-1 and TRBJ2-7, with 9 bases fitting TRBD1. Trimming cost V 6 bases and J 5 bases; bases outside gene matches: 8. The CDR3 is 13 amino acids. Germline V gene data show CDR1 as SQVTM and CDR2 as ANQGSEA. The CDR3 spells CSVGTGSGHEQYF. The CDR3 coding sequence is TGCAGCGTAGGGACAGGGAGTGGTCACGAGCAGTACTTC.

This chain joins TRBV24-1 and TRBJ1-2; D is ambiguous. Germline loops: CDR1 KGHDR, CDR2 SFDVKD. Trimming took off 4 bases at V and 6 bases at J, with 11 bases between the two ends. The CDR3 is made up of 13 amino acids. The CDR3 here is CATSETRGHGYTF. CDR3 nucleotides: TGTGCCACCAGTGAAACCCGGGGTCATGGCTACACCTTC.

The rearrangement uses TRBV6-5 and TRBJ1-2, with D possibly matching TRBD1 (5 bases). In germline, CDR1 is MNHEY, CDR2 SVGAGI. Trimming left V 7 bases short and J 8 bases short, with 17 bases between. The CDR3 sequence is 13 residues long. This CDR3 reads CASTTFEGNGYTF. The CDR3 DNA follows: TGTGCCAGCACCACCTTTGAGGGGAACGGCTACACCTTC.

The rearrangement joins TRBV27 to TRBJ2-2; 7 bases are shared with TRBD1. The CDR3 is made up of 16 amino acids. The trim removed 3 bases at V and 4 bases at J, leaving 8 bases unmatched. Germline assignment: CDR1 MNHEY and CDR2 SMNVEV (reference sequence). CDR3 residues: CASSFTGTVGTGELFF. The CDR3 nucleotides read TGTGCCAGCAGTTTCACCGGGACAGTCGGCACCGGGGAGCTGTTTTTT.

The J gene is TRBJ1-3, the V gene TRBV15; unclear D gene. This CDR3 has 14 amino acids. CDR1 and CDR2 (germline): LNHNV, YYDKDF (reference sequence). V was cut by 7 bases and J by 0 bases, with 10 bases left in between. The CDR3 DNA reads as TGTGCCACCATGGAGGACCCCTCTGGAAACACCATATATTTT. This gives the protein CATMEDPSGNTIYF.

The chain employs TRBV3-1 (or the pseudogene TRBV3-2) and TRBJ1-1; TRBD1 aligns across 7 bases. The V segment lost 4 bases and the J segment 1 base; nucleotides outside the gene matches: 0. Germline CDR1 and CDR2: LGHDT and YNNKEL (reference sequence). The CDR3 runs 13 residues. For the CDR3, the DNA is TGTGCCAGCAGCCGACAGGGGAACACTGAAGCTTTCTTT. It codes for CASSRQGNTEAFF.

The V gene is TRBV5-4, the J gene TRBJ1-6, with D uncertain. The CDR3 extends over 13 amino acids. CDR1 SGHNT and CDR2 YYREEE come from the germline V gene (reference sequence). V lost 1 base, J lost 10 bases, and 9 bases lay in between. CDR3 nucleotide sequence: TGTGCCAGCAGCTTGAGGTCTTTATCACCCCTCCACTTT. Translation gives CASSLRSLSPLHF.

The genes are TRBV11-3 and TRBJ2-1; 12 nucleotides align to TRBD2. From germline, CDR1 is SGHNT and CDR2 YENEEA. With V trimmed by 5 bases and J by 8 bases, 4 bases remained unmatched. The CDR3 covers 14 residues. In DNA form, the CDR3 reads TGTGCCAGCAGCCCGCGGACTAGCGGGGATGAGCAGTTCTTC. This gives the protein CASSPRTSGDEQFF.

This rearrangement joins TRBV3-1 (or the pseudogene TRBV3-2) to TRBJ1-4; weak D call: TRBD1 (6 bases). Per the germline V gene, CDR1 is LGHDT and CDR2 is YNNKEL (reference sequence). Between the trimmed V and J ends, which lost 4 bases and 4 bases, there was a span of 10 bases. This CDR3 spans 14 amino acids. DNA for the CDR3: TGTGCCAGCAGCCCTACAGGGATTAATGAAAAACTGTTTTTT. This gives the protein CASSPTGINEKLFF.

The chain combines TRBV21-1 with TRBJ1-5. TRBV21-1 is flagged as a pseudogene. The CDR3 length is 20 residues. The CDR3 nucleotides read TGTGCCAGCGTAGCAAATCGAGTGATTGTTCGGGGTGGACTAAATCAGCCCCAGCATTTT. It is translated as CASVANRVIVRGGLNQPQHF.

V usage is TRBV7-9 and J usage is TRBJ2-3; tentative D call: TRBD1 (6 bases). Trimming cost V 5 bases and J 2 bases, with 17 bases left between them. The CDR3 covers 16 residues. Germline CDR1 is SEHNR and CDR2 is FQNEAQ (reference sequence). The CDR3 region is CASSPYSGAPTDTQYF. The CDR3 DNA sequence: TGTGCCAGCAGCCCTTACTCAGGGGCCCCCACAGATACGCAGTATTTT.

This clone is classed as medium-sized. The V gene is TRBV14, the J gene TRBJ2-7; 12 nucleotides agree with TRBD1. The V gene end was trimmed by 6 bases and the J gene end by 6 bases; junction bases not matched to a gene: 12. CDR1 is SGHDN, CDR2 FVKESK, per germline. This CDR3 contains 16 residues. The CDR3 DNA is TGTGCCAGCAGTCCCCCCCCGGGACAGGGGGCTAGCGAGCAGTACTTC. It yields the protein CASSPPPGQGASEQYF. The entire variable domain, with the rest obtained from reference TRBV14 and TRBJ2-7, is as follows: EAGVTQFPSHSVIEKGQTVTLRCDPISGHDNLYWYRRVMGKEIKFLLHFVKESKQDESGMPNNRFLAERTGGTYSTLKVQPAELEDSGVYFCASSPPPGQGASEQYFGPGTRLTVT.

The chain uses TRBV28 and TRBJ1-6; tentative D call: TRBD1 (6 bases). Germline CDR1 is MDHEN and CDR2 is SYDVKM. V was pared by 11 bases and J by 0 bases, with 14 bases between. The CDR3 totals 15 residues. The CDR3 reads CASAGANSYNSPLHF. CDR3 nucleotide sequence: TGTGCCTCAGCAGGGGCCAACTCCTATAATTCACCCCTCCACTTT.

This clone was detected once. This chain connects TRBV11-2 to TRBJ2-2; D is uncertain. Between the trimmed V and J ends, which lost 7 bases and 4 bases, there was a span of 13 bases. This CDR3 contains 14 residues. The germline V gene encodes CDR1 SGHAT and CDR2 FQNNGV. As DNA, the CDR3 is TGTGCCAGCACCCTAAGAATTATCACCGGGGAGCTGTTTTTT. Protein: CASTLRIITGELFF.

This clone was recorded once. One end of the junction is discordant with germline, which a read error may explain. The chain employs TRBV7-7 and TRBJ1-1, with 9 bases fitting TRBD1. This CDR3 contains 15 residues. Germline CDR1 SSHAT, CDR2 FNYEAQ (reference sequence). In DNA form, the CDR3 reads TGTGCTAGCAGCCCCCGACAGGGGGTCGGCACTGAAGCTTTCTTT. Amino acids: CASSPRQGVGTEAFF.

Written as DNA, the CDR3 is TGTGCCAGCAGAGGGGGCGGTATGAACACTGAAGCTTTCTTT. As protein: CASRGGGMNTEAFF. The rearrangement joins TRBV25-1 to TRBJ1-1; 7 bases align to TRBD1. The J segment lost 0 bases and the V segment lost 6 bases, leaving 4 bases of the junction unmatched. This CDR3 has 14 residues. Per the germline V gene, CDR1 is MGHDK and CDR2 is SYGVNS.

The V and J genes are TRBV19 and TRBJ2-2; D unclear. Germline assignment: CDR1 LNHDA and CDR2 SQIVND (reference sequence). V dropped 6 bases and J dropped 4 bases, with 9 bases sitting between them. The CDR3 consists of 13 residues. The CDR3 region has the DNA TGTGCCAGTAGAAAGACCGTCACCGGGGAGCTGTTTTTT. Translation: CASRKTVTGELFF.

The rearrangement links TRBV5-6 to TRBJ1-1, with 7 positions matching TRBD1. The V gene end was trimmed by 1 base and the J gene end by 7 bases; junction bases not matched to a gene: 1. This CDR3 is built from 12 residues. Germline V gives CDR1 SGHDT, CDR2 YYEEEE. DNA of the CDR3: TGTGCCAGCAGCTTGCCAGGGGGTGAAGCTTTCTTT. It codes for CASSLPGGEAFF.

The genes are TRBV12-3 or TRBV12-4 and TRBJ2-5; 8 bases match TRBD1. There are 13 residues in the CDR3. Germline trimming cut 6 bases from V and 5 bases from J; bases unmatched to any gene: 5. CDR3 protein: CASSQAGGETQYF. CDR3 nucleotide sequence: TGTGCCAGCAGCCAGGCAGGGGGCGAGACCCAGTACTTC.

The DNA for the CDR3 is TGTGCCAGCAGTGACCAAAGGAGGCAGGGTGGTGCTGGCTACACCTTC. Translated, it gives CASSDQRRQGGAGYTF. This chain uses TRBV25-1 with TRBJ1-2; possibly TRBD1 for D (5 bases). The CDR3 contains 16 residues. Germline values: CDR1 MGHDK, CDR2 SYGVNS. Trimming shortened V by 3 bases and J by 7 bases, and 21 bases separated the two germline ends.